This TCR beta chain was observed in a study of CD8 T cells in Susac syndrome. Notes on the study in general: It was in TEMRA cells and active patients that Susac CD8+ clonal expansion peaked.

The authors reverse transcribed roughly 0.5 to 1 ug RNA with random hexamers. TCRdb independently ran MiXCR on the immunoSEQ multiplex PCR reads; one entry per CDR3 protein. The sample shows 84,000 or so distinct CDR3 sequences, 95% of them seen only once. A note on this clonotype: The target antigen is unknown.

Diagnostic criteria for definite or probable disease, in their recently defined form, were met by the patients with Susac syndrome. CDR1 LGHDT and CDR2 YNNKEL come from the germline V gene (reference sequence). The CDR3 contains 17 residues. The V end was cut by 5 bases, the J end by 4 bases, with 22 bases between. The receptor's source is a human donor with Susac syndrome. Sequencing was performed on CD8+ T cells from PBMCs. The J gene is TRBJ2-3, the V gene TRBV3-1; D is perhaps TRBD2 (6 bases). The CDR3 protein is CASSTYSGPGGADTQYF. CDR3 DNA: TGTGCCAGCAGCACCTACAGCGGGCCTGGTGGGGCAGATACGCAGTATTTT.